This TCR beta chain is from a study of OX40 agonist ivuxolimab in advanced cancers. About the investigation overall: Ivuxolimab was an agonistic, fully human IgG2 monoclonal antibody directed against OX40 (CD134), a costimulatory receptor. In the dose-escalation cohort, roughly 80% of patients were male, and the mean age was approximately 64 years, with a range of 23 to 79. The purpose of peripheral TCRbeta sequencing was to test whether ivuxolimab changed TCR sequence diversity and led to clonal T-cell expansion. Intravenous ivuxolimab was administered to patients every 2 weeks at six dose levels: 0.01, 0.1, 0.3, 1.5, 3 and 10 mg/kg. Partial responses occurred in three dose-escalation patients, of whom one had hepatocellular carcinoma and two had cutaneous melanoma. Of the roughly 52 dose-escalation patients, hepatocellular carcinoma was present in around 19, melanoma in roughly 15, renal cell carcinoma in 9 and head and neck cancer in 9. The monotherapy dose-escalation portion (N = 52 patients) of the phase I ivuxolimab trial is reported in the paper. Patients were allowed to have had prior anti-PD-1, anti-PD-L1 or anti-CTLA-4 therapy, and around two fifths of the dose-escalation patients had been treated with checkpoint inhibitors.

Genomic DNA was extracted from sorted cells for sequencing of the TCRbeta CDR3 region. The immunoSEQ Assay was used to sequence the TCRbeta CDR3 regions. This immuneACCESS table, as held by TCRdb, lists in-frame sequences with V and J called but not all clones. Of the missing ones, under half trace to an unresolved V gene in checked studies; the others have no known cause. This sample is represented by some 90,000 clones; more than 85% of them were singletons. Around 3.3% of the sample is taken by the ten largest. On this clone itself: Which antigen it targets is not known. One base away there is no much larger clone; base qualities are not given.

V sheds 1 base and J sheds 0 bases, leaving 5 bases between their ends. The CDR3 measures 14 amino acids from cysteine to phenylalanine. The retained sequence is limited to the CDR3, 42 bases, with the frame set at the first base. CDR1 and CDR2 (LGHNA, YNFKEQ) derive from the germline V gene. The research as a whole found: The antigen specificity of the peripheral T cells that underwent clonal expansion was not determined. After ivuxolimab, more expanded clones were found on average in CD8+ T cells than in CD4+ T cells. Clonal expansion of both CD4+ and CD8+ blood T cells was observed from baseline to week 6 at doses 0.1 to 3.0 mg/kg. Partial responders in the 0.1-3.0 mg/kg groups had among the lowest normalized peripheral clonal expansion, especially among CD8+ T cells. Low levels of normalized T-cell clonal expansion were also seen in some nonresponding patients.

Patients with a history of autoimmune disease or receiving systemic immunosuppression were excluded from the trial. Peripheral blood for TCR sequencing was drawn from every dose cohort at baseline, at cycle 4 day 1 and at cycle 7 day 1. Samples were obtained from an open-label, multicenter, first-in-human phase I dose-escalation trial of ivuxolimab. Adults with locally advanced or metastatic melanoma, renal cell carcinoma, hepatocellular carcinoma or head and neck squamous cell carcinoma were enrolled in the trial. CD4+ and CD8+ T cells were sorted separately from peripheral blood before TCR sequencing.

This receptor was identified in an adult with an advanced solid tumor such as melanoma, head and neck, liver or kidney cancer. The chain is made from TRBV4-2 and TRBJ2-3; there is no confident call for the D gene. Sample: CD4+ or CD8+ T cells sorted from blood, taken in a trial of the OX40 agonist ivuxolimab. The CDR3: CASSQAGSTDTQYF. Here is the DNA: TGTGCCAGCAGCCAAGCTGGAAGCACAGATACGCAGTATTTT.